These T cell receptor beta chains were read from a single sample in a study of graft-versus-host responses after intestinal transplantation. Their specific antigens are unknown. Assay: immunoSEQ multiplex PCR; the TCRdb copy retains only in-frame clones and omits some. The table has approximately 82,000 clones, about 93% seen once. The sequencing used unstimulated CD8+ T cells sorted from spleen or lymph node cells, collected before transplant. The receptor set was obtained from a human donor who was the organ donor for an intestinal transplant. CDR3s include the opening cysteine and the closing phenylalanine or tryptophan. A D gene is named only where the DNA matches it firmly. Size tells how often a clone was seen (once, few, many) or the class of an expanded clone, and some rows leave it out.

size: NA
D: NA
V: TRBV30
J: TRBJ1-2
CDR3: CAWSETKRGGYTF
DNA: TGTGCCTGGAGTGAAACGAAGCGAGGCGGCTACACCTTC

size: NA
D: NA
V: TRBV28
J: TRBJ2-7
CDR3: CASSPLVAVYEQYF
DNA: TGTGCCAGCAGCCCTCTTGTGGCAGTCTACGAGCAGTACTTC

size: NA
D: NA
V: TRBV30
J: TRBJ1-4
CDR3: CAFDEGDEKLFF
DNA: TGTGCCTTCGATGAGGGGGATGAAAAACTGTTTTTT

size: once
D: NA
V: TRBV28
J: TRBJ1-2
CDR3: CASSQTRGVDYGYTF
DNA: TGTGCCAGCAGTCAGACCAGGGGCGTTGACTATGGCTACACCTTC

size: few
D: TRBD2
V: TRBV27
J: TRBJ2-1
CDR3: CASSLSSGRVYNEQFF
DNA: TGTGCCAGCAGTTTATCTAGCGGGAGGGTTTACAATGAGCAGTTCTTC

size: NA
D: NA
V: TRBV19
J: TRBJ1-3
CDR3: CASSIASGNTIYF
DNA: TGTGCCAGTAGTATTGCGTCTGGAAACACCATATATTTT

size: NA
D: NA
V: TRBV9
J: TRBJ2-3
CDR3: CASSVGTSTDTQYF
DNA: TGTGCCAGCAGCGTGGGGACTAGCACAGATACGCAGTATTTT

size: NA
D: NA
V: TRBV4-1
J: TRBJ1-2
CDR3: CASSQVEAEAYGYTF
DNA: TGCGCCAGCAGCCAAGTTGAAGCGGAGGCTTATGGCTACACCTTC

size: NA
D: NA
V: TRBV10-2
J: TRBJ2-5
CDR3: CASRAGYGEETQYF
DNA: TGCGCCAGCAGAGCTGGTTACGGAGAAGAGACCCAGTACTTC

size: NA
D: NA
V: TRBV4-1
J: TRBJ1-3
CDR3: CASSQVTGSLFGNTIYF
DNA: TGCGCCAGCAGCCAAGTTACAGGAAGTTTATTTGGAAACACCATATATTTT

size: NA
D: TRBD1
V: TRBV19
J: TRBJ2-4
CDR3: CASSIDPDRENIQYF
DNA: TGTGCCAGTAGTATAGATCCAGACAGGGAAAACATTCAGTACTTC

size: NA
D: NA
V: TRBV6-1
J: TRBJ1-2
CDR3: CASSEPRSYGYTF
DNA: TGTGCCAGCAGTGAGCCACGCAGCTATGGCTACACCTTC

size: NA
D: NA
V: TRBV4-1
J: TRBJ2-7
CDR3: CASSQELVTFALF
DNA: TGCGCCAGCAGCCAAGAATTGGTGACATTTGCCCTCTTC

size: NA
D: NA
V: TRBV18
J: TRBJ2-7
CDR3: CASSLQLAVLEQYF
DNA: TGTGCCAGCTCACTCCAGTTGGCGGTTCTCGAGCAGTACTTC

size: once
D: NA
V: TRBV19
J: TRBJ1-1
CDR3: CASSIGYNTEAFF
DNA: TGTGCCAGTAGTATAGGTTATAACACTGAAGCTTTCTTT

size: NA
D: TRBD2
V: TRBV28
J: TRBJ2-4
CDR3: CASSLMREGMDF
DNA: TGTGCCAGCAGTTTAATGCGGGAGGGTATGGACTTC

size: NA
D: NA
V: TRBV28
J: TRBJ2-1
CDR3: CASSGWSSYNEQFF
DNA: TGTGCCAGCAGCGGGTGGAGCTCCTACAATGAGCAGTTCTTC

size: once
D: NA
V: TRBV10-3
J: TRBJ1-1
CDR3: CAYGVGTEAFF
DNA: TGTGCCTACGGGGTAGGCACTGAAGCTTTCTTT

size: NA
D: TRBD2
V: TRBV9
J: TRBJ2-1
CDR3: CASSVQRGSSYNEQFF
DNA: TGTGCCAGCAGCGTTCAGCGGGGGAGCTCCTACAATGAGCAGTTCTTC

size: NA
D: NA
V: TRBV6-4
J: TRBJ1-1
CDR3: CASSEGGMGSTEAFF
DNA: TGTGCCAGCAGTGAGGGGGGTATGGGGAGCACTGAAGCTTTCTTT

size: once
D: TRBD1
V: TRBV6-1
J: TRBJ1-2
CDR3: CASSESGTGRWGYTF
DNA: TGTGCCAGCAGTGAATCCGGGACAGGCCGTTGGGGCTACACCTTC

size: NA
D: TRBD2
V: TRBV28
J: TRBJ2-7
CDR3: CASSFGLGEWGDEQYF
DNA: TGTGCCAGCAGTTTCGGACTAGGGGAGTGGGGAGACGAGCAGTACTTC

size: once
D: NA
V: TRBV30
J: TRBJ1-1
CDR3: CAWSVRRGGPFF
DNA: TGTGCCTGGAGTGTAAGGCGCGGCGGGCCTTTCTTT

size: once
D: NA
V: TRBV27
J: TRBJ2-2
CDR3: CASSSPAGELFF
DNA: TGTGCCAGCAGTTCCCCGGCCGGGGAGCTGTTTTTT

size: NA
D: NA
V: TRBV5-4
J: TRBJ1-6
CDR3: CASSFGTPNPLNSPLHF
DNA: TGTGCCAGCAGCTTCGGGACACCAAACCCCCTAAATTCACCCCTCCACTTT

size: NA
D: NA
V: TRBV7-2
J: TRBJ2-5
CDR3: CASSPDTQETQYF
DNA: TGTGCCAGCAGCCCGGACACCCAAGAGACCCAGTACTTC

size: NA
D: NA
V: TRBV27
J: TRBJ2-1
CDR3: CASSLYPRREAGTSGQFF
DNA: TGTGCCAGCAGTTTATACCCCCGGAGGGAGGCAGGAACCAGCGGGCAGTTCTTC

size: few
D: TRBD1
V: TRBV30
J: TRBJ2-7
CDR3: CAWGDSSYEQYF
DNA: TGTGCCTGGGGGGACAGTTCCTACGAGCAGTACTTC

size: NA
D: NA
V: TRBV7-9
J: TRBJ2-7
CDR3: CASSFPRDSAYEQYF
DNA: TGTGCCAGCAGCTTTCCCCGGGACTCAGCCTACGAGCAGTACTTC

size: few
D: TRBD1
V: TRBV6-5
J: TRBJ1-5
CDR3: CASSTGTGNQPQHF
DNA: TGTGCCAGCAGTACCGGGACAGGCAATCAGCCCCAGCATTTT

size: NA
D: TRBD1
V: TRBV9
J: TRBJ1-4
CDR3: CASSGGQGFTEFEKLFF
DNA: TGTGCCAGCAGCGGGGGACAGGGGTTCACGGAATTTGAAAAACTGTTTTTT

size: NA
D: TRBD2
V: TRBV11-2
J: TRBJ2-1
CDR3: CASSSRTGGLAGGREQFF
DNA: TGTGCCAGCAGCTCCCGGACGGGGGGACTAGCGGGAGGTCGTGAGCAGTTCTTC

size: few
D: TRBD2
V: TRBV5-6
J: TRBJ2-3
CDR3: CASSFWGGYTDTQYF
DNA: TGTGCCAGCAGCTTTTGGGGGGGTTACACAGATACGCAGTATTTT

size: NA
D: NA
V: TRBV7-9
J: TRBJ1-5
CDR3: CASSHSLSSNQPQHF
DNA: TGTGCCAGCAGCCACAGCCTTTCGAGCAATCAGCCCCAGCATTTT

size: NA
D: NA
V: TRBV4-1
J: TRBJ1-5
CDR3: CASSQNPGGEGLNQPQHF
DNA: TGCGCCAGCAGCCAAAACCCCGGCGGGGAGGGGCTCAATCAGCCCCAGCATTTT

size: NA
D: NA
V: TRBV6-1
J: TRBJ2-1
CDR3: CASSDPTGSWINEQFF
DNA: TGTGCCAGCAGTGATCCCACAGGGTCGTGGATCAATGAGCAGTTCTTC

size: NA
D: NA
V: TRBV19
J: TRBJ1-6
CDR3: CASSIGLYVVENYSPLHF
DNA: TGTGCCAGTAGTATAGGACTCTACGTTGTGGAGAATTATTCACCCCTCCACTTT

size: NA
D: TRBD2
V: TRBV30
J: TRBJ2-1
CDR3: CAWSSSGGGNEQFF
DNA: TGTGCCTGGAGTTCTAGCGGGGGGGGCAATGAGCAGTTCTTC

size: NA
D: NA
V: TRBV6-6
J: TRBJ2-3
CDR3: CASSYVGDTDTQYF
DNA: TGTGCCAGCAGTTACGTCGGTGACACAGATACGCAGTATTTT

size: NA
D: TRBD1
V: TRBV6-1
J: TRBJ1-2
CDR3: CASSAQTGDYGYTF
DNA: TGTGCCAGCAGTGCTCAGACAGGGGACTATGGCTACACCTTC

size: NA
D: TRBD1
V: TRBV9
J: TRBJ2-3
CDR3: CASSAFQGEDTQYF
DNA: TGTGCCAGCAGCGCATTCCAGGGGGAGGATACGCAGTATTTT

size: NA
D: NA
V: TRBV11-2
J: TRBJ1-2
CDR3: CASSTGGYGYTF
DNA: TGTGCCAGCAGCACCGGAGGGTATGGCTACACCTTC

size: NA
D: NA
V: TRBV7-6
J: TRBJ2-7
CDR3: CASSLSGAYEQYF
DNA: TGTGCCAGCAGCTTATCAGGCGCCTACGAGCAGTACTTC

size: NA
D: TRBD2
V: TRBV9
J: TRBJ2-7
CDR3: CASSEGLAAAEQYF
DNA: TGTGCCAGCAGCGAGGGACTAGCGGCGGCCGAGCAGTACTTC

size: NA
D: TRBD2
V: TRBV11-2
J: TRBJ2-7
CDR3: CASSFGGGIYEQYF
DNA: TGTGCCAGCAGCTTTGGGGGGGGGATCTACGAGCAGTACTTC

size: NA
D: TRBD2
V: TRBV18
J: TRBJ2-7
CDR3: CASSPTPGLAGVGEQYF
DNA: TGTGCCAGCTCGCCTACTCCGGGACTAGCGGGAGTTGGCGAGCAGTACTTC

size: NA
D: NA
V: TRBV7-3
J: TRBJ2-5
CDR3: CASSVDSQETQYF
DNA: TGTGCCAGCAGCGTCGACTCCCAAGAGACCCAGTACTTC

size: NA
D: TRBD2
V: TRBV5-4
J: TRBJ2-3
CDR3: CASSLSTSEPWTQYF
DNA: TGTGCCAGCAGCTTGAGTACTAGCGAGCCCTGGACGCAGTATTTT

size: NA
D: NA
V: TRBV5-6
J: TRBJ1-2
CDR3: CASSLVAGGYTF
DNA: TGTGCCAGCAGCTTGGTGGCGGGCGGCTACACCTTC

size: NA
D: NA
V: TRBV2
J: TRBJ1-2
CDR3: CASGDRDSNYGYTF
DNA: TGTGCCAGCGGAGATAGAGACAGTAACTATGGCTACACCTTC

size: NA
D: NA
V: TRBV5-8
J: TRBJ1-2
CDR3: CASSLMGQLGDGYTF
DNA: TGTGCCAGCAGCTTGATGGGGCAGTTGGGTGATGGCTACACCTTC

size: NA
D: NA
V: TRBV6-5
J: TRBJ2-5
CDR3: CASSYSVGPQETQYF
DNA: TGTGCCAGCAGTTACTCAGTGGGGCCCCAAGAGACCCAGTACTTC

size: NA
D: NA
V: TRBV5-6
J: TRBJ2-1
CDR3: CASSLVGAAYNEQFF
DNA: TGTGCCAGCAGCCTGGTGGGAGCGGCCTACAATGAGCAGTTCTTC